The TCR beta chain under discussion was sequenced for a study of cytomegalovirus exposure and HLA in healthy donors. The PCR contained 60 Vbeta and 13 Jbeta primers. Method: immunoSEQ multiplex PCR; TCRdb's copy keeps in-frame clones and lacks some. The sample yields about 160,000 clones, approximately 79% seen once. The CDR3 length is 15 residues. Looked up from germline, CDR1 is SGHTA and CDR2 is FQGNSA. Trimming took 0 bases from V and 6 from J, leaving 14 bases between them. This TCR was sampled from a man between 60 and 70 years old in good health and CMV-seronegative. The gene calls are TRBV7-2 and TRBJ1-2; D possibly corresponds to TRBD1 (5 bases). The material sequenced was PBMCs. The CDR3 DNA reads TGTGCCAGCAGCTTAGCTGTAGGGGTTTTGAATGGCTACACCTTC. Residues: CASSLAVGVLNGYTF.